This TCR beta chain was identified during a study of naive and memory T cell subsets. An oligonucleotide containing a UMI was ligated to the 3' end of TCR cDNA. The SP2 primer and nested alpha and beta constant region primers amplified ligated cDNA in four rounds. TCRdb independently ran MiXCR on the 5' RACE reads; one entry per CDR3 protein. Here the sample spans around 56,000 distinct CDR3 sequences, about 7.1% being singletons. Trimming cost V 4 bases and J 10 bases, with 19 bases left between them. The germline V gene encodes CDR1 SQVTM and CDR2 ANQGSEA. The CDR3 contains 13 residues. This TCR derives from a female donor in good health. The V and J genes are TRBV29-1 and TRBJ1-2; D may be TRBD1 (6 bases). The CDR3: CSVAEPGHLHYTF. CDR3 nucleotides: TGCAGCGTTGCGGAGCCGGGACACCTCCACTACACCTTC.